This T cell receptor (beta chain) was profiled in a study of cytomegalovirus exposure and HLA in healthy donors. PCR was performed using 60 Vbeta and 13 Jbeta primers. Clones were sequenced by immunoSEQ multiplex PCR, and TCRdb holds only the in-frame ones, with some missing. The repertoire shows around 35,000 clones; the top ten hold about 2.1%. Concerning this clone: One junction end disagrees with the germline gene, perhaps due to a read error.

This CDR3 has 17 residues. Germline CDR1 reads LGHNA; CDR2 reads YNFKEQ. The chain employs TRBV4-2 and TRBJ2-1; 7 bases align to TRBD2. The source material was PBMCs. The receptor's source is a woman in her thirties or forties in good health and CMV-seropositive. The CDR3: CASSQVLAESSDNEQFF. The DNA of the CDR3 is TGTGCCAGCAGCCAAGTGCTAGCGGAGAGCTCCGACAATGAGCAGTTCTTC.